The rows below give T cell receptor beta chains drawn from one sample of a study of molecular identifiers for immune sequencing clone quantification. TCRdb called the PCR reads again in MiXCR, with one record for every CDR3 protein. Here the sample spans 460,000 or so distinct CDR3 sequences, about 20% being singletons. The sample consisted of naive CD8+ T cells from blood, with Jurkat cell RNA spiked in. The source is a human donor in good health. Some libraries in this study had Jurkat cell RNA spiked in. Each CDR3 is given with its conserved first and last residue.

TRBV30 CAWSANLAEAFF
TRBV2 CASSHLPTDSPYEQYF
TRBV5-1 CASRPSPGLAASESYEQYF
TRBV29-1 CSAGQAGLAGELFF
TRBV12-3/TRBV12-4 CASSLPPTEAFF
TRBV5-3 CANSLTEGARGETQYF
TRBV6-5 CASSYSLVRALNTGELFF
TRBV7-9 CASSSTGDPTDTQYF
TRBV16 CASSLSQAQGEQYF
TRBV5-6 CASSFYADTQYF
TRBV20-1 CSARGDRGPARYEQYF
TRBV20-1 CSARDILYYEQYF
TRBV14 CASSTPGQGPSGANVLTF
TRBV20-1 CSALEVTDTQYF
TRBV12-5 CASGFLGHNNERFF
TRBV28 CASRPDGSKETQYF
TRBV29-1 CSVEVRQGGSTDTQYF
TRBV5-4 CASSLLGLAGGPRTDTQYF
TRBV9 CASSVYLAGGADTQYF
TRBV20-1 CSAASGMNSYEQYF
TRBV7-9 CASSWGAKMNTEAFF
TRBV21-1 CASSKARREQYF
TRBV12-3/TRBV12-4 CASSLIGTPTSPLHF
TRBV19 CASTRAPGELFF
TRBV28 CASSLRTGLVAFF
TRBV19 CASSIAGAGDTEAFF
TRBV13 CASSQEDRVERGRETQYF
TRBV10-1 CASSGHLNTEAFF
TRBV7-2 CASSLEEWASGGVRTGELFF
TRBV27 CASSWTATYEQYF
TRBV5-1 CASSLTLAGVKDTQYF
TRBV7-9 CASSSGQGAAFF
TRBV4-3 CASSQDLGGGARDTGELFF
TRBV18 CASSPSGTGGTDTQYF
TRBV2 CASSPSVGGLGEQYF
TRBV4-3 CASSQSPDREFGNTIYF
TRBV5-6 CASSAGPGQRYEQYF
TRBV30 CAWSPGTGSQPQHF
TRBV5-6 CASSLGSLAGVEYEQCF